The T cell receptor beta chain under discussion was sequenced for a study of blood T cells in healthy people across ages. Study details: Template switching picked up about one barcoded beta molecule for each two T cells.

This clonotype has a count of ten or more. The CDR3 loop spans 14 amino acids. Germline CDR1 reads SGHTA; CDR2 reads FQGNSA. The ends were cut back, 3 bases at V and 0 bases at J, with 3 bases in the middle. Alongside a J-beta primer mix, a sample-barcoded 5' primer served in a second PCR lasting about 6 to 11 cycles. The template-switch adaptor was a 5' adaptor with 12 random nucleotides. It tagged each cDNA molecule. Using its own MiXCR run on the 5' RACE reads, TCRdb lists one record per CDR3 protein. The repertoire holds hundreds of thousands of distinct CDR3 sequences, 40% to 45% seen once, with 30% in the top ten.

The receptor was isolated from an elderly man in good health. The chain combines TRBV7-2 with TRBJ2-6; D is unclear. Sequences were obtained from blood. CDR3 loop: CASSFPSGANVLTF. Here the CDR3 DNA reads TGTGCCAGCAGCTTCCCCTCTGGGGCCAACGTCCTGACTTTC. The full variable domain, with the rest looked up from reference TRBV7-2 and TRBJ2-6, is GAGVSQSPSNKVTEKGKDVELRCDPISGHTALYWYRQSLGQGLEFLIYFQGNSAPDKSGLPSDRFSAERTGGSVSTLTIQRTQQEDSAVYLCASSFPSGANVLTFGAGSRLTVL.